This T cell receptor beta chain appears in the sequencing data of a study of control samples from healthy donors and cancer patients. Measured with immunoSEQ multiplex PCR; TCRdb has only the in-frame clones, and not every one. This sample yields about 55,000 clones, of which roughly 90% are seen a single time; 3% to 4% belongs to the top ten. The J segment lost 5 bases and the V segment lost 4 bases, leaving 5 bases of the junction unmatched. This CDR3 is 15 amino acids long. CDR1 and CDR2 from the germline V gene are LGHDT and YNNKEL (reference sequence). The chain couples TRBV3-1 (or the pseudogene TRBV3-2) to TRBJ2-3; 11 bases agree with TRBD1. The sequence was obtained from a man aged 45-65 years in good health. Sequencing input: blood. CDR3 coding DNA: TGTGCCAGCAGCCGGGCGGACAGGGGGCAAGATACGCAGTATTTT. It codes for CASSRADRGQDTQYF.